This entry lists 5 T cell receptor beta chains sequenced from one sample in a study of T-cell memory formation after mild COVID-19. TCRdb reanalysed the 5' RACE reads using MiXCR and keeps one entry per CDR3 protein. This sample has approximately 400,000 distinct CDR3 sequences, with approximately 24% found just once. Sequencing was done on a sample of PBMCs or a T cell subset sorted from them (not recorded which). These receptors originate from an adult woman who had mild COVID-19 (a few samples of this study predate the infection). Cell type and time point are not known.

This chain connects TRBV7-3 to TRBJ1-6; no definite D call. This CDR3 has 14 amino acids. The ends were cut back, 3 bases at V and 6 bases at J, with 9 bases in the middle. Germline assignment: CDR1 SGHTA and CDR2 FQGTGA. Written as DNA, the CDR3 is TGTGCCAGCAGCTTTGGGGTCAGTAATTCACCCCTCCACTTT. This translates into CASSFGVSNSPLHF. Based on the CDR3 plus reference TRBV7-3 and TRBJ1-6, the full variable domain is GAGVSQTPSNKVTEKGKYVELRCDPISGHTALYWYRQSLGQGPEFLIYFQGTGAADDSGLPNDRFFAVRPEGSVSTLKIQRTERGDSAVYLCASSFGVSNSPLHFGNGTRLTVT.

The CDR3 region has the DNA TGTGCCAGCAGTACGACAGAAGAAGCTTTCTTT. It yields the protein CASSTTEEAFF. The chain joins TRBV2 to TRBJ1-1, with a weak D call TRBD1 (5 bases). Germline values: CDR1 SNHLY, CDR2 FYNNEI. The CDR3 consists of 11 residues. V was pared by 5 bases and J by 8 bases, with 9 bases between.

The gene calls are TRBV7-9 and TRBJ1-1; D uncertain. With 5 bases removed from V and 1 base from J, the gap between germline ends came to 8 bases. The CDR3 length is 13 residues. Germline lookup yields CDR1 SEHNR and CDR2 FQNEAQ (reference sequence). Here the CDR3 reads CASSHETNTEAFF. CDR3 in DNA: TGTGCCAGCAGCCATGAAACGAACACTGAAGCTTTCTTT.

The genes are TRBV5-6 and TRBJ2-5, with D maybe TRBD2 (7 bases). The ends were cut back, 0 bases at V and 5 bases at J, with 14 bases in the middle. CDR3 length: 15 residues. CDR1 SGHDT and CDR2 YYEEEE come from the germline V gene. CDR3 bases: TGTGCCAGCAGCTTGGTTGGGGGGGCGAGGGAGACCCAGTACTTC. It encodes CASSLVGGARETQYF.

The V and J genes are TRBV7-6 and TRBJ2-5; TRBD2 agrees at 12 bases. The CDR3 totals 16 residues. Germline V gives CDR1 SGHVS, CDR2 FNYEAQ. J gave up 5 bases and V 1 base, and 5 bases lay outside the gene matches. The DNA of the CDR3 is TGTGCCAGCAGCTTAGGGACTAGCGGGGTTCGGGAGACCCAGTACTTC. It yields the protein CASSLGTSGVRETQYF.